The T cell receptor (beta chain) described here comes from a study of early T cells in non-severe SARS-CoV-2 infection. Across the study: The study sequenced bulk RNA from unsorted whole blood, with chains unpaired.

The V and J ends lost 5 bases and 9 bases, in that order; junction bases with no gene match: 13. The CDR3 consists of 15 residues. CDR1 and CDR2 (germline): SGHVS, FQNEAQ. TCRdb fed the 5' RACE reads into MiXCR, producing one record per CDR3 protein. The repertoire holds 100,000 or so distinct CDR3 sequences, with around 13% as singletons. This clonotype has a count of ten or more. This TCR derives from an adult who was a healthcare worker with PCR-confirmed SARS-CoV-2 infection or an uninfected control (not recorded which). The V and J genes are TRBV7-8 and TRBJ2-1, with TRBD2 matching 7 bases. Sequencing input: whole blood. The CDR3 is CASSLQRGEGIEQFF. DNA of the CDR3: TGTGCCAGCAGCCTCCAACGGGGGGAGGGCATTGAGCAGTTCTTC.